The clone carrying this T cell receptor beta chain has more than one count but fewer than ten. Germline-derived CDR1 and CDR2 are SEHNR and FQNEAQ (reference sequence). The junction had 10 bases not matched to a gene; V was cut back by 1 base and J by 11 bases. The CDR3 loop spans 15 amino acids. This sample stems from a study of T-cell memory formation after mild COVID-19. Overall study context: Largely donor-specific TCR clusters were found.

Constant-segment primers were used for 5'RACE, and the resulting TCR alpha and TCR beta cDNA libraries carried sample barcodes and UMIs. TCRdb passed the 5' RACE reads through MiXCR, listing each CDR3 protein once. The sample has approximately 350,000 distinct CDR3 sequences; approximately 15% are singletons. The rearrangement joins TRBV7-9 to TRBJ1-4; 7 bases are a match to TRBD1. Sequencing was performed on PBMCs or a T cell subset sorted from them (not recorded which). This sequence originates from a man aged 18 to 35 who had mild COVID-19 (a few samples of this study predate the infection). Cell type and time point are not known. CDR3 sequence (DNA): TGTGCCAGCAGCTTAGAGGAGGGGGCAAGTTGGAAACTGTTTTTT. Its translation: CASSLEEGASWKLFF. The whole variable domain, remainder taken from reference TRBV7-9 and TRBJ1-4, is DTGVSQNPRHKITKRGQNVTFRCDPISEHNRLYWYRQTLGQGPEFLTYFQNEAQLEKSRLLSDRFSAERPKGSFSTLEIQRTEQGDSAMYLCASSLEEGASWKLFFGSGTQLSVL.